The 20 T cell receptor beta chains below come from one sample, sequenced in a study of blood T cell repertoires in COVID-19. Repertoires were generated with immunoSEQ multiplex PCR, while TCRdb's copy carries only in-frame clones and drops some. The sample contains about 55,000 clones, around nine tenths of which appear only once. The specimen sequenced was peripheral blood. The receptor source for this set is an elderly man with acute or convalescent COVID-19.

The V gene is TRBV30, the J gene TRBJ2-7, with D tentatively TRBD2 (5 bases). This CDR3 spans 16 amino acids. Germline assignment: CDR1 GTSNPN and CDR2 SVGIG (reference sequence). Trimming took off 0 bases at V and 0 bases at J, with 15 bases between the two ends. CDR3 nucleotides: TGTGCCTGGAGTGTACGATCGGGGTTCCTCTCCTACGAGCAGTACTTC. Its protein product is CAWSVRSGFLSYEQYF.

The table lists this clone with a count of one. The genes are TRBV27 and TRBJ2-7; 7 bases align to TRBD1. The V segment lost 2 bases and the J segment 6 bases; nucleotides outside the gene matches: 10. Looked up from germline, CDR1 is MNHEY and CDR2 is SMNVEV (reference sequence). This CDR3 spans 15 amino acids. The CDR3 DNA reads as TGTGCCAGCAGTTTAGACAGGGTAAGGGGCCGCGAGCAGTACTTC. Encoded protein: CASSLDRVRGREQYF.

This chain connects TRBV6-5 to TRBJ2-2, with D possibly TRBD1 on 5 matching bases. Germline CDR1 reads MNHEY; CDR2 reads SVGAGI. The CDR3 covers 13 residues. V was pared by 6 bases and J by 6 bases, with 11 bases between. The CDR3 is CASSRQGAGELFF. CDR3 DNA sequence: TGTGCCAGCAGCAGGCAGGGTGCCGGGGAGCTGTTTTTT.

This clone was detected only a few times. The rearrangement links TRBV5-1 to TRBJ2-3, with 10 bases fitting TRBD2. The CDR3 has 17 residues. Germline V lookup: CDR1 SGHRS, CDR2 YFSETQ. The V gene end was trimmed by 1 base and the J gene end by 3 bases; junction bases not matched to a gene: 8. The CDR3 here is CASSLSLAGVRTDTQYF. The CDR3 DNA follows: TGCGCCAGCAGCTTGAGTCTAGCGGGGGTGAGGACAGATACGCAGTATTTT.

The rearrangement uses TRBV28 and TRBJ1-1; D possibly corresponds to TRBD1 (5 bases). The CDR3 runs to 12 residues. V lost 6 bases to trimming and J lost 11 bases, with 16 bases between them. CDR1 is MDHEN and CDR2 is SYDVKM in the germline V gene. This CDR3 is CASSLSRTWAFF. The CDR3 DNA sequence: TGTGCCAGCAGCCTATCCCGGACATGGGCTTTCTTT.

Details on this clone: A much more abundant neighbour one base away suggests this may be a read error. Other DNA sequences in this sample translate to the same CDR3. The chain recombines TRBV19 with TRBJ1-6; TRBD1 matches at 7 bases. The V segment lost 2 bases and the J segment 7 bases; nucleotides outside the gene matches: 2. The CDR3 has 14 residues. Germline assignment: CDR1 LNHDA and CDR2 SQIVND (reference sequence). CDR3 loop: CASSITGANSPLHF. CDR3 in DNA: TGTGCCAGTAGTATAACAGGGGCAAATTCACCCCTCCACTTT.

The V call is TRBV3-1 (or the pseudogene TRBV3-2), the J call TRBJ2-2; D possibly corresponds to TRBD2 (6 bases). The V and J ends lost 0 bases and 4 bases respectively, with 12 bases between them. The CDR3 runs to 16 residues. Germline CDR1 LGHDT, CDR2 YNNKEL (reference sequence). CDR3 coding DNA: TGTGCCAGCAGCCAAGACGGCGCGCGGGGCACCGGGGAGCTGTTTTTT. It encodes CASSQDGARGTGELFF.

The CDR3 DNA reads as TGTGCCAGCAGTGAAGTTGAAGGGAGTACCTATGGCTACACCTTC. The encoded protein is CASSEVEGSTYGYTF. The chain links TRBV2 to TRBJ1-2, with unresolved D. Trimming left V 1 base short and J 4 bases short, with 13 bases between. The CDR3 contains 15 residues. From germline, CDR1 is SNHLY and CDR2 FYNNEI.

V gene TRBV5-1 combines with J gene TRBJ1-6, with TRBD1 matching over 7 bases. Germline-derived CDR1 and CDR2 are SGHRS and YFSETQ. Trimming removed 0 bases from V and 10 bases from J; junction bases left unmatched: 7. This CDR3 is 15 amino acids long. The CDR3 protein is CASSLEGGRDSPLHF. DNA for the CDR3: TGCGCCAGCAGCTTGGAAGGGGGCCGGGACTCACCCCTCCACTTT.

The CDR3 region is CATSRDGGWSGNTIYF. CDR3 sequence (DNA): TGTGCCACCAGCAGAGATGGGGGGTGGTCTGGAAACACCATATATTTT. V is TRBV15 and J is TRBJ1-3; weak D call: TRBD1 (5 bases). The V end was cut by 0 bases, the J end by 1 base, with 10 bases between. The CDR3 runs to 16 residues. Germline lookup yields CDR1 LNHNV and CDR2 YYDKDF (reference sequence).

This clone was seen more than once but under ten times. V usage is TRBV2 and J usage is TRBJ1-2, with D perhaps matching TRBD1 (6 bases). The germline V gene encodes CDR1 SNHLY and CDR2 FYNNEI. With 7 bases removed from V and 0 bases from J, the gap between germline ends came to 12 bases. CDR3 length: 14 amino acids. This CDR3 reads CASTSDSSNYGYTF. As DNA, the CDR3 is TGTGCCAGCACCTCGGACAGTTCTAACTATGGCTACACCTTC. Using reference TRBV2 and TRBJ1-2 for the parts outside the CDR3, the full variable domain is EPEVTQTPSHQVTQMGQEVILRCVPISNHLYFYWYRQILGQKVEFLVSFYNNEISEKSEIFDDQFSVERPDGSNFTLKIRSTKLEDSAMYFCASTSDSSNYGYTFGSGTRLTVV.

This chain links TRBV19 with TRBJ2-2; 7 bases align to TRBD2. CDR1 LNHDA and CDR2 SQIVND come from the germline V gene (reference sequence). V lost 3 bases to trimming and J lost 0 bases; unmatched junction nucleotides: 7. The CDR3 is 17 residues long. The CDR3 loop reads CASSIGGGGSNTGELFF. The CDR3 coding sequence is TGTGCCAGTAGTATTGGTGGCGGGGGTTCGAACACCGGGGAGCTGTTTTTT.

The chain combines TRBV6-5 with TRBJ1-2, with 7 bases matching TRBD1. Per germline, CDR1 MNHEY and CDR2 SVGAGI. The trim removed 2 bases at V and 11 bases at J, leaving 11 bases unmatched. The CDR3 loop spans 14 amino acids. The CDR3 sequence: CASSYSPGTARYTF. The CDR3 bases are TGTGCCAGCAGTTACAGCCCCGGGACAGCCCGTTACACCTTC.

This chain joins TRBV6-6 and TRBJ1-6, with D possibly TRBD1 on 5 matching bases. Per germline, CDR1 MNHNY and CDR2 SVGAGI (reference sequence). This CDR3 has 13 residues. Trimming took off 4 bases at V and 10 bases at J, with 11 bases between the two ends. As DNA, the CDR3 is TGTGCCAGCAGTTCCCGGGGGAACTCACCCCTCCACTTT. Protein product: CASSSRGNSPLHF.

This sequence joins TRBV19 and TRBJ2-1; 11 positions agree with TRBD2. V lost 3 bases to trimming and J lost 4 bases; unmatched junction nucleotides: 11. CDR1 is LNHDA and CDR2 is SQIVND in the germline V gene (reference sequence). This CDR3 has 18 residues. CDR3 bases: TGTGCCAGTAGTATCCAGACTAGCGGGGTCCTCAAGTACAATGAGCAGTTCTTC. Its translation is CASSIQTSGVLKYNEQFF.

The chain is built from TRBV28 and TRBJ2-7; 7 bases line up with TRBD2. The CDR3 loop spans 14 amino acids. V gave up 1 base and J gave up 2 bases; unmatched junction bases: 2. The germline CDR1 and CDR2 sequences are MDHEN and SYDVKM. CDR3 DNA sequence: TGTGCCAGCAGTTTATCGGGAGGAACCTACGAGCAGTACTTC. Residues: CASSLSGGTYEQYF.

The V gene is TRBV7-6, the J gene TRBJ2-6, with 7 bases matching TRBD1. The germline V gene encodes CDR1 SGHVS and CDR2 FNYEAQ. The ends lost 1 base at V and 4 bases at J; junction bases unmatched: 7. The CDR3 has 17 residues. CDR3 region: CASSLVGGAPGANVLTF. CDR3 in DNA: TGTGCCAGCAGCTTAGTAGGGGGCGCTCCCGGGGCCAACGTCCTGACTTTC.

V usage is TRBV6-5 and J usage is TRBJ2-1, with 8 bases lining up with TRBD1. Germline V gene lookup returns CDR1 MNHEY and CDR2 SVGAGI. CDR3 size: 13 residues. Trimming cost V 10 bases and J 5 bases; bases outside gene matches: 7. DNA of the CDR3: TGTGCCACCGGAGGACAGGGAAACAATGAGCAGTTCTTC. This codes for CATGGQGNNEQFF.

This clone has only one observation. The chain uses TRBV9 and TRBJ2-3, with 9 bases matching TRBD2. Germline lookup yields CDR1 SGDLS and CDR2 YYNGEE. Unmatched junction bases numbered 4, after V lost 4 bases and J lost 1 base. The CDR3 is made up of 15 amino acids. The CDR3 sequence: CASSTRGGGTDTQYF. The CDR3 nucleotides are TGTGCCAGCAGCACCCGCGGGGGGGGCACAGATACGCAGTATTTT.

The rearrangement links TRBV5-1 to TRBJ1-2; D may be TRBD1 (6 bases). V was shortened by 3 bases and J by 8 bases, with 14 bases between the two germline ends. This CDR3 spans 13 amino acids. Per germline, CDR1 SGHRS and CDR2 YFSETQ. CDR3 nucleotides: TGCGCCAGCAGCTCCGACAGGCCGGAAGGCTACACCTTC. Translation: CASSSDRPEGYTF.